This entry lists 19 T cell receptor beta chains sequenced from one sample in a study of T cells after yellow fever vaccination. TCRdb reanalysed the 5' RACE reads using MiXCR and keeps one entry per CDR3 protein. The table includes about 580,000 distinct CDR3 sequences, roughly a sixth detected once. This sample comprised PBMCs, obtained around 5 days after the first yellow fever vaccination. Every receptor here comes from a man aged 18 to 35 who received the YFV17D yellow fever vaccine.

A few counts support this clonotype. Here the CDR3 reads CSARDRGNTIYF. As DNA, the CDR3 is TGCAGTGCTAGAGATCGAGGAAACACCATATATTTT. J is TRBJ1-3 and V is TRBV20-1, with no clear D. V was shortened by 0 bases and J by 4 bases, with 4 bases between the two germline ends. The CDR3 is made up of 12 amino acids. The germline V gene encodes CDR1 DFQATT and CDR2 SNEGSKA (reference sequence).

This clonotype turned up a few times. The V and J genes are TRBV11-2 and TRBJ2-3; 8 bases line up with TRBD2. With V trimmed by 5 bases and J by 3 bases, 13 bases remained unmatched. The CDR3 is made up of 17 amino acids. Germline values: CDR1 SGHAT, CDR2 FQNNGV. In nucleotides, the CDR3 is TGTGCCAGCAGCCGACAATTGGGGACTAGTGCTACAGATACGCAGTATTTT. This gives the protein CASSRQLGTSATDTQYF.

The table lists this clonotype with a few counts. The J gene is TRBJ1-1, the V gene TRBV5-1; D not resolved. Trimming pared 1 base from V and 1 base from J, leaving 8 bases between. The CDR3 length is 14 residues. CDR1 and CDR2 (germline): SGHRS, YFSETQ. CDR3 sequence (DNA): TGCGCCAGCAGCTTGTACCACGGGAACACTGAAGCTTTCTTT. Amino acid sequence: CASSLYHGNTEAFF.

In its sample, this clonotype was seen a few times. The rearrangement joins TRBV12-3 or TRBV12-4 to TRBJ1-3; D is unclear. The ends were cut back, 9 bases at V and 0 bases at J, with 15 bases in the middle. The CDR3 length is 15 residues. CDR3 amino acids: CARPSAGNSGNTIYF. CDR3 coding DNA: TGTGCCAGGCCCAGCGCGGGCAACTCTGGAAACACCATATATTTT.

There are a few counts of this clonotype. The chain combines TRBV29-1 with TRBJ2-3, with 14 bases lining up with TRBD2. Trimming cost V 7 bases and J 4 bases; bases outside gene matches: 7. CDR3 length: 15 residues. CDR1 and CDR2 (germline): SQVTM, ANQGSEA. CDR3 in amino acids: CSAPGLAGASDTQYF. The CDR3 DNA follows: TGCAGCGCTCCGGGACTAGCGGGGGCGTCAGATACGCAGTATTTT.

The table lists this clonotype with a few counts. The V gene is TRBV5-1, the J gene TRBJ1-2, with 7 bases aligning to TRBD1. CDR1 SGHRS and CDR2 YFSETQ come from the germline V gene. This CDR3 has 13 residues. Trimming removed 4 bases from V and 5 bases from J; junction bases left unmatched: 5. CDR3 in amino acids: CASSATGSYGYTF. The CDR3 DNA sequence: TGCGCCAGCAGCGCGACAGGGTCATATGGCTACACCTTC.

Written as DNA, the CDR3 is TGTGCCAGCAGACGGCAGGGGTCTAATGAAAAACTGTTTTTT. Translated: CASRRQGSNEKLFF. The chain carries TRBV6-1 and TRBJ1-4, with TRBD1 as a possible D gene (6 bases). The V and J ends lost 6 bases and 3 bases respectively, with 11 bases between them. From germline, CDR1 is MNHNS and CDR2 SASEGT. CDR3 length equals 14 residues.

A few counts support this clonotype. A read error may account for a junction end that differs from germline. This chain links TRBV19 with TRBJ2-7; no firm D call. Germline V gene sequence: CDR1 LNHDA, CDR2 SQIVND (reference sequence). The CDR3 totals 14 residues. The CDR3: CASSLDGPSYEQYF. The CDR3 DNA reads TGTGCCAGTAGTCTAGACGGTCCTTCCTACGAGCAGTACTTC.

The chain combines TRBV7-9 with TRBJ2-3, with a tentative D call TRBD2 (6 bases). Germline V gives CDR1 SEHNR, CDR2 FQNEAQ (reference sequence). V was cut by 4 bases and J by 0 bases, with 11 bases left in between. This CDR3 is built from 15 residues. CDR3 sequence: CASSSFGGSTDTQYF. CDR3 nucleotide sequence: TGTGCCAGCAGCTCATTCGGGGGTAGCACAGATACGCAGTATTTT.

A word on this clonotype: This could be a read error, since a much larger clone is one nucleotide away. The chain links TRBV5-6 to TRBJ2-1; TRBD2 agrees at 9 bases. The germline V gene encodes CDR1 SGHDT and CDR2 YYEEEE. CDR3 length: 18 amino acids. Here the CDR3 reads CASGLEASGAYDYNEQFF. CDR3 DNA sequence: TGTGCCAGCGGCTTGGAAGCTAGCGGGGCCTATGACTACAATGAGCAGTTCTTC.

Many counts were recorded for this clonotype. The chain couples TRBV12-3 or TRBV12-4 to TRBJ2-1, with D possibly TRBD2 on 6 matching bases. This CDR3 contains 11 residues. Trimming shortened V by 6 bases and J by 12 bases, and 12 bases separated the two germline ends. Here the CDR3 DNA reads TGTGCCAGCAGCAAAATCGGGAGGCAGTTCTTC. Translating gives CASSKIGRQFF.

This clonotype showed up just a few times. The CDR3 sequence is CATSPEGAGNQPQHF. CDR3 DNA: TGTGCCACCAGCCCCGAGGGGGCTGGCAATCAGCCCCAGCATTTT. This rearrangement joins TRBV15 to TRBJ1-5; 7 bases agree with TRBD1. The CDR3 contains 15 residues. With 5 bases clipped from V and 2 bases from J, the junction kept 6 bases outside the gene matches. Germline V CDR1 and CDR2: LNHNV, YYDKDF (reference sequence).

DNA for the CDR3: TGTGCCAGCATGACCCGGGACGGATTTTACGAGCAGTACGTC. Its protein product is CASMTRDGFYEQYV. The chain carries TRBV28 and TRBJ2-7; possibly TRBD1 or TRBD2 for D (5 bases each). V was clipped by 7 bases and J by 4 bases, with 17 bases between them. The CDR3 sequence is 14 residues long. Germline loops: CDR1 MDHEN, CDR2 SYDVKM.

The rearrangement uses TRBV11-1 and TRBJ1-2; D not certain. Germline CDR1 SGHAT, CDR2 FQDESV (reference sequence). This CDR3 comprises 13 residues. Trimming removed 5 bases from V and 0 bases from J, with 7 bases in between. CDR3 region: CASSLSPNYGYTF. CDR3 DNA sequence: TGTGCCAGCAGCCTGAGCCCTAACTATGGCTACACCTTC.

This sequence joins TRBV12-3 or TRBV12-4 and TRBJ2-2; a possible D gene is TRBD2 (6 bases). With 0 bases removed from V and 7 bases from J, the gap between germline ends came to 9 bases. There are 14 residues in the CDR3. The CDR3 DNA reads TGTGCCAGCAGTTTAGCGGGGGGAAACGGGGAGCTGTTTTTT. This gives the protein CASSLAGGNGELFF.

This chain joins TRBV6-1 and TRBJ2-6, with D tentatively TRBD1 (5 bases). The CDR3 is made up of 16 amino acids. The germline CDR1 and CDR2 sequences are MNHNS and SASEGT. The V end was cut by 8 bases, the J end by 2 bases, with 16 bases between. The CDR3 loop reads CASEQELYAGANVLTF. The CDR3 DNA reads TGTGCCAGCGAACAGGAACTTTACGCTGGGGCCAACGTCCTGACTTTC.

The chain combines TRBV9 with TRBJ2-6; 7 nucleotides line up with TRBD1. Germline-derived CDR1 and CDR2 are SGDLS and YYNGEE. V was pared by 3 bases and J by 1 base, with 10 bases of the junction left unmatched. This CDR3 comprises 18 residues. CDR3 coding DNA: TGTGCCAGCAGCGCACGGGACAGAGTATTTTCTGGGGCCAACGTCCTGACTTTC. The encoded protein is CASSARDRVFSGANVLTF.

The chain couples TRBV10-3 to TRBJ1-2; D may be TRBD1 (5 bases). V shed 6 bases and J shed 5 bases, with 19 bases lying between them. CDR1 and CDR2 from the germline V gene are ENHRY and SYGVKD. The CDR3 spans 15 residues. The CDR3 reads CAIRPGLETRYGYTF. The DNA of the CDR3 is TGTGCCATCAGACCGGGACTTGAGACACGATATGGCTACACCTTC.

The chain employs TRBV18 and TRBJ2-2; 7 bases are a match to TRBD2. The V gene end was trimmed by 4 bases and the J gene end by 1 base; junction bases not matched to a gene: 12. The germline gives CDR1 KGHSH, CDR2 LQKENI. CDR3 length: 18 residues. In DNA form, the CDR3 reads TGTGCCAGCTCACAGCCGGTGACACGGGAGGTGAACACCGGGGAGCTGTTTTTT. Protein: CASSQPVTREVNTGELFF.